Listed below are T cell receptor beta chains from one sample, sequenced in a study of response to subunit inactivated influenza vaccine. TCRdb re-derived calls from the RT-PCR reads in MiXCR, one entry per CDR3 protein. The sample has hundreds of thousands of distinct CDR3 sequences; around 10% are singletons. Separately, the same data were catalogued under a study of T cells expressing NK-cell markers.

The specimen was PBMCs from blood, collected on the day of vaccination. Receptor source: a man aged 50 to 59 who received an inactivated influenza vaccine. Each CDR3 is given with its conserved first and last residue. Fields, in order: clone size, J gene, D gene, V gene, CDR3 DNA, CDR3 protein. D genes are given only for firm matches. Size values are once, few and many counts, or a class for expanded clones, and some rows have none.

few TRBJ2-1 TRBD2 TRBV4-2 TGTGCCAGCAGCCAAGTATTTGGCGGGAGGGCCAATGAGCAGTTCTTC CASSQVFGGRANEQFF
NA TRBJ2-3 NA TRBV6-1 TGTGCCAGCAGGAAACAGGCAGGGGTCGGTCCAGATACGCAGTATTTT CASRKQAGVGPDTQYF
many TRBJ2-3 TRBD2 TRBV29-1 TGCAGCGTTGAAGATACCGGGACTAGCCCAGATACGCAGTATTTT CSVEDTGTSPDTQYF
few TRBJ2-3 TRBD2 TRBV20-1 TGCAGCGGACTAGCGGGGGGCCTCGCAGATACGCAGTATTTT CSGLAGGLADTQYF
NA TRBJ2-3 NA TRBV18 TGTGCCAGCTCACCGGCCTTAGAAGCATGGGGCACAGATACGCAGTATTTT CASSPALEAWGTDTQYF
few TRBJ2-1 TRBD2 TRBV5-8 TGTGCCAGCAGCAAGGGACTAGCGGGAGGCTATGAGCAGTTCTTC CASSKGLAGGYEQFF
NA TRBJ2-3 TRBD1 TRBV7-2 TGTGCCAGCAGCTTGGGTCGACAGGGGAATGGCGGTACGCAGTATTTT CASSLGRQGNGGTQYF
NA TRBJ2-3 TRBD2 TRBV18 TGTGCCAGCTCACCACTGACCGGGACTAGCGGGAGACGGGGAGATACGCAGTATTTT CASSPLTGTSGRRGDTQYF
few TRBJ1-4 TRBD1 TRBV2 TGTGCCAGCAGTGTCCCGGGACAGTGGGTTGCGACTAATGAAAAACTGTTTTTT CASSVPGQWVATNEKLFF
NA TRBJ2-7 TRBD2 TRBV6-2/TRBV6-3 TGTGCCAGCAGTGTCGTAGCGGGAGGTTCCTACGAGCAGTACTTC CASSVVAGGSYEQYF
few TRBJ1-2 NA TRBV29-1 TGCAGCGTCGCTATGAGGTTGAACTATGGCTACACCTTC CSVAMRLNYGYTF
NA TRBJ2-1 NA TRBV18 TGTGCCAGCTCACCAAAACCAGGGGACCTGGGTGAGCAGTTCTTC CASSPKPGDLGEQFF
many TRBJ2-3 TRBD1 TRBV5-5 TGTGCCAGCACGATGGACAGGGCTGGAGATACGCAGTATTTT CASTMDRAGDTQYF
NA TRBJ2-1 NA TRBV3-1 TGTGCCAGCAGCCAAGCCAAGGGGCGGAAGTTCTTC CASSQAKGRKFF
many TRBJ2-1 NA TRBV7-2 TGTGCCAGCAGCAAAGAACCAGGGTACGGGACTCGGAATGAGCAGTTCTTC CASSKEPGYGTRNEQFF
NA TRBJ2-2 TRBD2 TRBV27 TGTGCCAGCAGTTTGATTGGCGGGGAGGGAACCGGGGAGCTGTTTTTT CASSLIGGEGTGELFF
NA TRBJ2-1 NA TRBV24-1 TGTGCCACCAGTGATTTACAGAAAAATGAGCAGTTCTTC CATSDLQKNEQFF
many TRBJ2-2 TRBD2 TRBV4-2 TGTGCCAGCAGCCAAGAAGCAAGACTAGCGGGGGGCACCGGGGAGCTGTTTTTT CASSQEARLAGGTGELFF
NA TRBJ2-3 NA TRBV5-1 TGCGCCAGCAGCTTCTGGGGCGGCAAATGGGATACGCAGTATTTT CASSFWGGKWDTQYF
many TRBJ2-1 TRBD1 TRBV5-1 TGCGCCAGCAGCCAGGGGACAGGTCCCTACAATGAGCAGTTCTTC CASSQGTGPYNEQFF
few TRBJ2-2 TRBD2 TRBV4-3 TGCGCCAGCAGCCAAGAGCCCAGGGAGGGCACCGGGGAGCTGTTTTTT CASSQEPREGTGELFF